This TCR beta chain was sequenced during a study of T cells after yellow fever vaccination. Study-level results: Detected again after the booster were most primary-vaccination clones, at nearly 97% CD4 and around 91% CD8.

The CDR3 runs to 20 residues. V was clipped by 4 bases and J by 0 bases, with 26 bases between them. Germline lookup yields CDR1 SGHDT and CDR2 YYEEEE. On this clonotype: What it binds is not known.

One entry per CDR3 protein results from TCRdb running MiXCR on the 5' RACE reads. Among 300,000 to 350,000 distinct CDR3 sequences listed, around 10% were seen once. The source material was CD4+ T cells sorted from PBMCs, sampled 45 days after the yellow fever booster vaccination. The TCR originated in a man aged 18-30 years who received the YFV17D yellow fever vaccine. V is TRBV5-6 and J is TRBJ1-3, with no clear D. The DNA of the CDR3 is TGTGCCAGCAGCCTAACCCGGGCCGGTGCGGACCTACACTCTGGAAACACCATATATTTT. It yields the protein CASSLTRAGADLHSGNTIYF.